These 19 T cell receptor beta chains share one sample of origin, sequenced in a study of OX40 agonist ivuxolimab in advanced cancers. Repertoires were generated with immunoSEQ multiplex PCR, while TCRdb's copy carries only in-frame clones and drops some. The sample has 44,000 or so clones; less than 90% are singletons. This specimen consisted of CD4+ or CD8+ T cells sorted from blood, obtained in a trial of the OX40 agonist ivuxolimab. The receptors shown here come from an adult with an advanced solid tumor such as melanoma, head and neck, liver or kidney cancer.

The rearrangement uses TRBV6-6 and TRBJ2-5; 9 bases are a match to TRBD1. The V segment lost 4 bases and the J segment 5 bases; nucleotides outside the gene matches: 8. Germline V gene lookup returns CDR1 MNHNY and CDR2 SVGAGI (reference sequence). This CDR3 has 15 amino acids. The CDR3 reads CASSSHDRGSETQYF. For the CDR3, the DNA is TGTGCCAGCAGTTCCCACGACAGGGGGTCGGAGACCCAGTACTTC.

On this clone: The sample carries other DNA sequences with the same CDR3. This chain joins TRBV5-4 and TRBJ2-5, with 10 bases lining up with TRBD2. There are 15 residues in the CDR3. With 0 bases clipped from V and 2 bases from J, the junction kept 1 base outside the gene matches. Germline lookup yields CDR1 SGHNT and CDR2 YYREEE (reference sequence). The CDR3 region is CASSLVLAGQETQYF. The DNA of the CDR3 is TGTGCCAGCAGCTTGGTACTAGCGGGACAAGAGACCCAGTACTTC.

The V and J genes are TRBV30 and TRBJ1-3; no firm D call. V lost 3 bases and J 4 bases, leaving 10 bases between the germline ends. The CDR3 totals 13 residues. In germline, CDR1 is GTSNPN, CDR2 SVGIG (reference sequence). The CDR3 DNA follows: TGTGCCTGGAGGGGGTCCGGCGGAAACACCATATATTTT. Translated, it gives CAWRGSGGNTIYF.

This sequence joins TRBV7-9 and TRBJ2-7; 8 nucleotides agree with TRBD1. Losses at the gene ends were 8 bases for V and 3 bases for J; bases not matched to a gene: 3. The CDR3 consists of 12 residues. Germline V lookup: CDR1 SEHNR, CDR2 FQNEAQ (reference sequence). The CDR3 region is CASGGQVYEQYF. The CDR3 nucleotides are TGTGCCAGCGGGGGACAGGTCTACGAGCAGTACTTC.

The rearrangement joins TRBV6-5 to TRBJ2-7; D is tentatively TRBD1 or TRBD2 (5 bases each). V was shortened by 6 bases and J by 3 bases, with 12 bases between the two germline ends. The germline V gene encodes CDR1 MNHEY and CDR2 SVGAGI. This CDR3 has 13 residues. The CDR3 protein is CASSRDRGYEQYF. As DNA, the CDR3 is TGTGCCAGCAGCCGGGACCGAGGCTACGAGCAGTACTTC.

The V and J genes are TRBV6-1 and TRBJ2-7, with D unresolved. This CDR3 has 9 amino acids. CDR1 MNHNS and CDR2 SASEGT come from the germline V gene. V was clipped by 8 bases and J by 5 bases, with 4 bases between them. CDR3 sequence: CASGHEQYF. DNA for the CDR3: TGTGCCAGCGGGCACGAGCAGTACTTC.

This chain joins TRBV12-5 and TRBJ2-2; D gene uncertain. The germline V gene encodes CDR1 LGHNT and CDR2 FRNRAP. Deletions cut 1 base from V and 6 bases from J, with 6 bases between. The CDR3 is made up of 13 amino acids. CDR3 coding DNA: TGTGCTAGTGGTTTGGAGCAGGCCGGGGAGCTGTTTTTT. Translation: CASGLEQAGELFF.

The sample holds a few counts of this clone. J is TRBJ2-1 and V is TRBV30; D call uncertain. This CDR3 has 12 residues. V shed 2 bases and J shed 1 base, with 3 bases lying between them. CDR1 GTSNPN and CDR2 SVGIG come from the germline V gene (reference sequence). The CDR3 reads CAWSWSYNEQFF. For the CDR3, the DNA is TGTGCCTGGAGTTGGTCCTACAATGAGCAGTTCTTC.

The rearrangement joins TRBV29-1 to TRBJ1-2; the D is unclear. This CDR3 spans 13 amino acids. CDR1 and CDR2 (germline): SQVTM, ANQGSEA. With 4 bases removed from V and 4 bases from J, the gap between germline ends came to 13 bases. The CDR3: CSVVEGVGYGYTF. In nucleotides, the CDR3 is TGCAGCGTTGTGGAGGGCGTAGGCTATGGCTACACCTTC. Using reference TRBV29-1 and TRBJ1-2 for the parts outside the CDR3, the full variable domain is SAVISQKPSRDICQRGTSLTIQCQVDSQVTMMFWYRQQPGQSLTLIATANQGSEATYESGFVIDKFPISRPNLTFSTLTVSNMSPEDSSIYLCSVVEGVGYGYTFGSGTRLTVV.

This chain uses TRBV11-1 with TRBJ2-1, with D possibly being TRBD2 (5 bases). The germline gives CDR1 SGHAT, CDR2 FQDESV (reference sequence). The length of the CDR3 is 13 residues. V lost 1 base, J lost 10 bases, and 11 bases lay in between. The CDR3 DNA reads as TGTGCCAGCAGCTTAGGACCGTCGGGGGAGCAGTTCTTC. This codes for CASSLGPSGEQFF.

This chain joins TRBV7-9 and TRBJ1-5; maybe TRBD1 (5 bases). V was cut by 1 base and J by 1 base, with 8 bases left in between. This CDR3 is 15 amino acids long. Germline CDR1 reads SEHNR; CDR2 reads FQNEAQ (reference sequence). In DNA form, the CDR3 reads TGTGCCAGCAGCTTAGAGGGGTACAGCAATCAGCCCCAGCATTTT. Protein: CASSLEGYSNQPQHF.

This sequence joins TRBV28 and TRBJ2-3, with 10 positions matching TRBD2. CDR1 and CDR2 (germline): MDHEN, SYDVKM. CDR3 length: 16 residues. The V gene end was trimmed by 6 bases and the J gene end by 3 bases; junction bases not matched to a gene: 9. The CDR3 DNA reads TGTGCCAGCAGCCCGGTCCTAGCGGGAGCGACAGATACGCAGTATTTT. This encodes CASSPVLAGATDTQYF.

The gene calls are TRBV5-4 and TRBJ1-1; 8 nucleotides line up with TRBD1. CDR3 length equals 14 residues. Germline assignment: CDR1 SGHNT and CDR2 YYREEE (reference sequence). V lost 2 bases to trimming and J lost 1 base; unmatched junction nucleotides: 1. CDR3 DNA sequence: TGTGCCAGCAGCTTTGGACAGGGGAACACTGAAGCTTTCTTT. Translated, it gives CASSFGQGNTEAFF.

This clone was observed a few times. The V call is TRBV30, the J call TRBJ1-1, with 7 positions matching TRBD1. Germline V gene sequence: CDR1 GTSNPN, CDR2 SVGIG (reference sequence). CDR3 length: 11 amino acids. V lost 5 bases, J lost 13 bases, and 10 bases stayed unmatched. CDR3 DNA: TGTGCCTGGCGGACAGGCCCGGCTGATTTCTTT. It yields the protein CAWRTGPADFF.

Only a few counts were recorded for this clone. The CDR3 DNA sequence: TGTGCCAGCAGCTTGGCCTCCCCTTTCGCTGGGGAGCAGTACTTC. Residues: CASSLASPFAGEQYF. This chain links TRBV5-4 with TRBJ2-7; D uncertain. V was trimmed by 0 bases and J by 7 bases, leaving 17 bases between them. CDR1 SGHNT and CDR2 YYREEE come from the germline V gene (reference sequence). The CDR3 consists of 15 residues. The variable domain in full, completed from reference TRBV5-4 and TRBJ2-7, reads ETGVTQSPTHLIKTRGQQVTLRCSSQSGHNTVSWYQQALGQGPQFIFQYYREEENGRGNFPPRFSGLQFPNYSSELNVNALELDDSALYLCASSLASPFAGEQYFGPGTRLTVT.

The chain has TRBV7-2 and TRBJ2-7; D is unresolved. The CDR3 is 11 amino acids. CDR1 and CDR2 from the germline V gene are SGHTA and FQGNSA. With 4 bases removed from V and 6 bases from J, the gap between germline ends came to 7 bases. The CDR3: CASSSTCEQYF. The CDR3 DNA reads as TGTGCCAGCAGCTCTACCTGCGAGCAGTACTTC.

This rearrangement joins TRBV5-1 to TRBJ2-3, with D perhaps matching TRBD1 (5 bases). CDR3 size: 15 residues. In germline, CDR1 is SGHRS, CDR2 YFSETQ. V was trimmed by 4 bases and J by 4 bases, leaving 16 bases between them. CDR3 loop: CASSPGGASADTQYF. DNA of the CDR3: TGCGCCAGCAGCCCAGGTGGGGCCTCGGCAGATACGCAGTATTTT. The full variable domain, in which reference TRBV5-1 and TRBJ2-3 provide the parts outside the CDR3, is KAGVTQTPRYLIKTRGQQVTLSCSPISGHRSVSWYQQTPGQGLQFLFEYFSETQRNKGNFPGRFSGRQFSNSRSEMNVSTLELGDSALYLCASSPGGASADTQYFGPGTRLTVL.

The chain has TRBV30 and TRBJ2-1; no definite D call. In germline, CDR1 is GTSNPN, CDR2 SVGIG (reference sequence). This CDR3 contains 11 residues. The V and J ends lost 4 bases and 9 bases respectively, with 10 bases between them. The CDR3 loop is CAWMRRAEQFF. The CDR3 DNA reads TGTGCCTGGATGAGGCGAGCTGAGCAGTTCTTC.

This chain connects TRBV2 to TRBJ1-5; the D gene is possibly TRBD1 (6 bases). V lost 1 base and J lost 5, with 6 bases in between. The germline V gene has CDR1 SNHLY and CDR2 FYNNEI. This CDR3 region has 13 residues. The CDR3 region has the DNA TGTGCCAGCAGTGAAGAGGGGGATCAGCCCCAGCATTTT. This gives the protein CASSEEGDQPQHF.